The 29 T cell receptor beta chains below all came from one sample that was sequenced in a study of blood T cell repertoires in COVID-19. The protocol was immunoSEQ multiplex PCR, while the TCRdb copy is restricted to in-frame clones and leaves out a portion. The sample gives around 130,000 clones, 88% of which show up once; around 2.3% is in the top ten. What was sequenced was peripheral blood. These receptors were obtained from a human donor with COVID-19, enrolled during active disease. The donor label of this sample is uncertain.

The chain links TRBV4-2 to TRBJ2-4; tentatively, D is TRBD1 (6 bases). Per germline, CDR1 LGHNA and CDR2 YNFKEQ. Trimming stripped 2 bases from V and 0 bases from J, with 14 bases between. The CDR3 spans 17 residues. The CDR3 region has the DNA TGTGCCAGCAGCCAATCCAGACAGGAGCTAGCCAAAAACATTCAGTACTTC. Its translation: CASSQSRQELAKNIQYF.

The chain has TRBV28 and TRBJ1-4; the D gene is possibly TRBD1 (5 bases). This CDR3 is built from 13 residues. From germline, CDR1 is MDHEN and CDR2 SYDVKM. Trimming took 7 bases from V and 4 from J, leaving 10 bases between them. DNA for the CDR3: TGTGCCAGCACGGGGGGGAATAATGAAAAACTGTTTTTT. It specifies CASTGGNNEKLFF.

The gene calls are TRBV5-6 and TRBJ2-3, with a possible D match to TRBD1 (6 bases). V was shortened by 5 bases and J by 1 base, with 14 bases between the two germline ends. Germline lookup yields CDR1 SGHDT and CDR2 YYEEEE. This CDR3 spans 15 amino acids. The CDR3 reads CASSHRVLGTDTQYF. DNA of the CDR3: TGTGCCAGCAGTCACAGGGTCTTGGGCACAGATACGCAGTATTTT.

The chain couples TRBV6-5 to TRBJ2-3, with 7 bases identical to TRBD1. V lost 4 bases and J lost 0; bases outside the gene matches: 4. CDR1 and CDR2 (germline): MNHEY, SVGAGI. This CDR3 spans 15 amino acids. CDR3 coding DNA: TGTGCCAGCAGTTTACAGGGGTTTAGCACAGATACGCAGTATTTT. This sequence encodes CASSLQGFSTDTQYF.

The J gene is TRBJ1-6, the V gene TRBV5-1, with D possibly TRBD1 on 6 matching bases. The length of the CDR3 is 13 residues. V was shortened by 3 bases and J by 7 bases, with 8 bases between the two germline ends. Germline assignment: CDR1 SGHRS and CDR2 YFSETQ. CDR3 nucleotide sequence: TGCGCCAGCAGCTCGACAGGAAATTCACCCCTCCACTTT. As protein: CASSSTGNSPLHF.

This clone was detected a few times. This chain connects TRBV28 to TRBJ1-4, with TRBD1 identical over 7 bases. This CDR3 is built from 14 residues. V was pared by 4 bases and J by 5 bases, with 4 bases of the junction left unmatched. Per germline, CDR1 MDHEN and CDR2 SYDVKM. CDR3 amino acids: CASSSGQQNEKLFF. The CDR3 DNA reads TGTGCCAGCAGTTCGGGACAGCAAAATGAAAAACTGTTTTTT.

The rearrangement links TRBV5-6 to TRBJ1-1; D is ambiguous. V lost 1 base and J 4 bases, leaving 11 bases between the germline ends. There are 14 residues in the CDR3. The germline CDR1 and CDR2 sequences are SGHDT and YYEEEE. CDR3 in amino acids: CASSLPSGSTEAFF. The CDR3 nucleotides are TGTGCCAGCAGCTTGCCAAGCGGAAGCACTGAAGCTTTCTTT.

This clone was seen just once. The gene calls are TRBV6-1 and TRBJ2-3; weak D call: TRBD1 (5 bases). This CDR3 contains 15 residues. The germline gives CDR1 MNHNS, CDR2 SASEGT. Deletions cut 0 bases from V and 6 bases from J, with 13 bases between. CDR3 sequence (DNA): TGTGCCAGCAGTGAAGCAGGGGCCCCGGAGGATACGCAGTATTTT. Residues: CASSEAGAPEDTQYF.

The V and J genes are TRBV19 and TRBJ1-1, with TRBD1 matching over 10 bases. Losses at the gene ends were 8 bases for V and 11 bases for J; bases not matched to a gene: 11. There are 13 residues in the CDR3. Germline CDR1 LNHDA, CDR2 SQIVND (reference sequence). For the CDR3, the DNA is TGTGCCAGTGCCGTGACAGGGGGCTTTCCGGCTTTCTTT. Its translation is CASAVTGGFPAFF.

The chain combines TRBV24-1 with TRBJ2-7; no clear D. Trimming cost V 3 bases and J 3 bases, with 5 bases left between them. Germline assignment: CDR1 KGHDR and CDR2 SFDVKD. The length of the CDR3 is 12 residues. The CDR3 spells CATSDRDYEQYF. CDR3 sequence (DNA): TGTGCCACCAGTGATAGAGACTACGAGCAGTACTTC.

This chain uses TRBV14 with TRBJ1-1, with D perhaps TRBD1 (5 bases). V shed 4 bases and J shed 4 bases, with 19 bases lying between them. There are 16 residues in the CDR3. Germline V CDR1 and CDR2: SGHDN, FVKESK. The CDR3 DNA reads TGTGCCAGCAGCCCATACTTAGGGAGGGACTCCACTGAAGCTTTCTTT. It encodes CASSPYLGRDSTEAFF.

V is TRBV7-3 and J is TRBJ2-1, with D hard to call. The germline V gene has CDR1 SGHTA and CDR2 FQGTGA. The CDR3 sequence is 13 residues long. V lost 5 bases to trimming and J lost 9 bases, with 14 bases between them. The CDR3 bases are TGTGCCAGCAGCATCCCAGATTCGTCTGAGCAGTTCTTC. Its protein is CASSIPDSSEQFF.

The rearrangement uses TRBV12-5 and TRBJ1-2, with D unclear. Germline lookup yields CDR1 LGHNT and CDR2 FRNRAP. Trimming stripped 0 bases from V and 5 bases from J, with 7 bases between. The CDR3 extends over 13 amino acids. This chain's CDR3 is CASGLVSQYGYTF. CDR3 in DNA: TGTGCTAGTGGTTTGGTATCTCAGTATGGCTACACCTTC.

This chain uses TRBV24-1 with TRBJ1-1; the D gene is possibly TRBD1 (5 bases). Trimming took 7 bases from V and 3 from J, leaving 17 bases between them. CDR1 and CDR2 (germline): KGHDR, SFDVKD. This CDR3 comprises 15 residues. CDR3 in amino acids: CATRGGRGGDTEAFF. The CDR3 DNA is TGTGCCACCAGGGGGGGAAGGGGAGGGGACACTGAAGCTTTCTTT.

The J gene is TRBJ1-2, the V gene TRBV6-5; 7 nucleotides align to TRBD1. This CDR3 has 14 amino acids. After removal of 7 bases from V and 0 bases from J, the junction contained 5 bases not matched to a gene. Germline V gives CDR1 MNHEY, CDR2 SVGAGI. The CDR3 region has the DNA TGTGCCAGCAAACCGGGGACAGCTAACTATGGCTACACCTTC. Translating it yields CASKPGTANYGYTF.

The gene calls are TRBV5-4 and TRBJ2-3, with D hard to call. Germline V lookup: CDR1 SGHNT, CDR2 YYREEE (reference sequence). The CDR3 contains 15 residues. Trimming stripped 4 bases from V and 3 bases from J, with 15 bases between. The CDR3 coding sequence is TGTGCCAGCAGCCCCCCTGGAAAGAGGACAGATACGCAGTATTTT. The encoded protein is CASSPPGKRTDTQYF.

The V call is TRBV6-5, the J call TRBJ1-5; TRBD1 matches 7 bases. The germline CDR1 and CDR2 sequences are MNHEY and SVGAGI. Trimming cost V 6 bases and J 4 bases; bases outside gene matches: 3. The CDR3 runs to 13 residues. CDR3 amino acids: CASRTGLNQPQHF. In nucleotides, the CDR3 is TGTGCCAGCAGGACAGGGCTTAATCAGCCCCAGCATTTT.

This clone was detected once. The chain uses TRBV6-5 and TRBJ2-7, with a tentative D call TRBD1 (6 bases). Trimming pared 8 bases from V and 1 base from J, leaving 9 bases between. Germline V lookup: CDR1 MNHEY, CDR2 SVGAGI. CDR3 length: 12 amino acids. The CDR3 DNA reads TGTGCCAGCCAAGGGGGTTCCTACGAGCAGTACTTC. Its translation is CASQGGSYEQYF.

This chain uses TRBV2 with TRBJ2-5; possible D gene TRBD1, 6 bases. Germline CDR1 SNHLY, CDR2 FYNNEI. The germline V and J ends were trimmed by 1 base and 7 bases, with 16 bases remaining between them. The CDR3 is 15 residues long. CDR3 sequence: CASSEVQDSLGTQYF. In DNA, the CDR3 is TGTGCCAGCAGTGAAGTCCAGGACAGCCTCGGGACCCAGTACTTC.

V gene TRBV28 combines with J gene TRBJ2-7, with unresolved D. Trimming removed 6 bases from V and 3 bases from J, with 12 bases in between. The germline gives CDR1 MDHEN, CDR2 SYDVKM. The CDR3 is 13 amino acids. The CDR3 DNA reads as TGTGCCAGCAGGGCAGATCCGATCTACGAGCAGTACTTC. Its translation: CASRADPIYEQYF.

This chain connects TRBV18 to TRBJ1-1; weak D call: TRBD1 (5 bases). The CDR3 is made up of 16 amino acids. V dropped 2 bases and J dropped 0 bases, with 13 bases sitting between them. CDR1 is KGHSH and CDR2 is LQKENI in the germline V gene. The CDR3 nucleotides are TGTGCCAGCTCACCATTTACAGGTGATATGAACACTGAAGCTTTCTTT. Translation gives CASSPFTGDMNTEAFF.

The gene calls are TRBV4-1 and TRBJ1-1; D is perhaps TRBD1 (6 bases). The CDR3 consists of 16 residues. The ends were cut back, 1 base at V and 5 bases at J, with 17 bases in the middle. Germline CDR1 MGHRA, CDR2 YSYEKL. The CDR3 protein is CASSQGLRRGWTEAFF. The DNA for the CDR3 is TGCGCCAGCAGCCAAGGTCTGCGCAGGGGATGGACTGAAGCTTTCTTT.

The CDR3 protein is CASSLAAGEKLFF. CDR3 nucleotides: TGTGCCAGCAGCTTAGCGGCGGGTGAAAAACTGTTTTTT. The chain is built from TRBV7-9 and TRBJ1-4; the D is unclear. V lost 0 bases and J 7 bases, leaving 6 bases between the germline ends. Germline loops: CDR1 SEHNR, CDR2 FQNEAQ (reference sequence). This CDR3 spans 13 amino acids.

This chain links TRBV27 with TRBJ2-3; 9 bases fit TRBD1. Per germline, CDR1 MNHEY and CDR2 SMNVEV (reference sequence). V trimming: 6 bases; J trimming: 1 base; junction bases outside the gene matches: 8. The CDR3 spans 16 residues. CDR3 sequence (DNA): TGTGCCAGCAGCCCCTTCCGGGACAGGGGCACAGATACGCAGTATTTT. Its protein is CASSPFRDRGTDTQYF.

The V call is TRBV7-3, the J call TRBJ1-2; a possible D gene is TRBD1 (6 bases). Germline CDR1 and CDR2: SGHTA and FQGTGA. The CDR3 is 14 amino acids. V lost 3 bases, J lost 6 bases, and 14 bases lay in between. CDR3 loop: CASSFGQTLDGYTF. The CDR3 DNA follows: TGTGCCAGCAGCTTCGGACAGACCCTCGATGGCTACACCTTC.

The chain uses TRBV18 and TRBJ1-6; 8 bases agree with TRBD1. The CDR3 consists of 18 residues. V lost 2 bases and J lost 0; bases outside the gene matches: 6. Germline V gives CDR1 KGHSH, CDR2 LQKENI. CDR3 in DNA: TGTGCCAGCTCACCATACGGACAGGGAGGCTCCTATAATTCACCCCTCCACTTT. Protein product: CASSPYGQGGSYNSPLHF.

The chain has TRBV27 and TRBJ2-2, with 7 bases that match TRBD2. V shed 0 bases and J 4 bases; nucleotides not matched to a gene: 8. From germline, CDR1 is MNHEY and CDR2 SMNVEV (reference sequence). This CDR3 has 17 amino acids. Here the CDR3 reads CASSLSWEGIATGELFF. The DNA of the CDR3 is TGTGCCAGCAGTTTATCATGGGAGGGGATCGCCACCGGGGAGCTGTTTTTT.

The chain has TRBV3-1 (or the pseudogene TRBV3-2) and TRBJ2-5, with D tentatively TRBD2 (6 bases). With 2 bases removed from V and 1 base from J, the gap between germline ends came to 11 bases. The germline V gene encodes CDR1 LGHDT and CDR2 YNNKEL (reference sequence). This CDR3 contains 15 residues. The CDR3: CASSQMGGSQETQYF. CDR3 nucleotides: TGTGCCAGCAGCCAAATGGGGGGAAGCCAAGAGACCCAGTACTTC.

Points on this clone: At one end the junction does not follow the germline gene, possibly because of a read error. The rearrangement joins TRBV29-1 to TRBJ1-2, with 9 bases matching TRBD1. CDR3 length: 16 amino acids. Germline V gene sequence: CDR1 SQVTM, CDR2 ANQGSEA. Here the CDR3 DNA reads TGCAGCGTTGAAGATCTTTCGGACAGGGGTCCCGGTGCCGCGGGATTC. It is translated as CSVEDLSDRGPGAAGF.